This T cell receptor (beta chain) was retrieved from a study of blood T cells in healthy people across ages. For the second PCR, which ran for roughly 6 to 12 cycles, a sample-barcoded 5' primer and a J-beta primer mix were used. Each CDR3 protein is one row after TCRdb ran MiXCR on the 5' RACE reads. Of about 620,000 distinct CDR3 sequences detected, around 52% appear once; the ten largest clones hold roughly 12%. As to this clonotype: The antigen remains unidentified.

CDR3 size: 14 residues. Trimming cost V 6 bases and J 11 bases; bases outside gene matches: 15. Study findings and constraints: Naive T cell percentage by flow cytometry tracked strongly with beta diversity.

The chain has TRBV12-3 or TRBV12-4 and TRBJ2-5; 7 bases match TRBD2. The source material was blood. This clonotype originated in a woman aged 80 or over in good health. CDR3 residues: CASSRAGTNNEQYF. In DNA form, the CDR3 reads TGTGCCAGCAGCAGAGCGGGGACTAACAATGAGCAGTACTTC.